This T cell receptor (beta chain) comes out of a study of identical twins. Overall study results and limits: Models underestimated out-of-frame TCR alpha sharing in monozygotic twins.

TCRdb passed the 5' RACE reads through MiXCR, listing each CDR3 protein once. In the table there are about 890,000 distinct CDR3 sequences, 9% to 15% of which are singletons. As to this clonotype: Its antigen remains unknown.

The germline V and J ends were trimmed by 3 bases and 9 bases, with 24 bases remaining between them. CDR1 and CDR2 (germline): SGHKS, YYEKEE (reference sequence). CDR3 length equals 16 residues. These same data were also listed under a study on yellow fever vaccine responses in identical twins.

Sequencing was performed on PBMCs. V is TRBV5-5 and J is TRBJ2-5; D is possibly TRBD1 or TRBD2 (6 bases each). This receptor was identified in a woman under 30 in good health. The DNA for the CDR3 is TGTGCCAGCAGCTACCTAGGAGGGGGGAATTTGGAGGCCCAGTACTTC. Its protein product is CASSYLGGGNLEAQYF.